The 12 T cell receptor beta chains below come from one sample, sequenced in a study of beta chain features in type 1 diabetes. Sequencing targeted expressed TCRB transcripts, as all isolated RNA had been reverse transcribed. The protocol was immunoSEQ multiplex PCR, while the TCRdb copy is restricted to in-frame clones and leaves out a portion. The sample contains nearly 350,000 clones, under 8.5% of which appear only once. Sequences were obtained from central memory CD4+ T cells from blood. The source is a young woman in good health.

This clone was recorded a few times. The chain is built from TRBV5-1 and TRBJ1-1; D unresolved. The germline CDR1 and CDR2 sequences are SGHRS and YFSETQ. V was trimmed by 4 bases and J by 1 base, leaving 14 bases between them. There are 15 residues in the CDR3. The CDR3 region is CASSPREGGNTEAFF. CDR3 nucleotides: TGCGCCAGCAGCCCGAGGGAGGGAGGGAACACTGAAGCTTTCTTT.

This clone was detected many times. The V call is TRBV6-6, the J call TRBJ2-5; no clear D gene. The CDR3 runs 16 residues. CDR1 and CDR2 (germline): MNHNY, SVGAGI (reference sequence). Trimming took 0 bases from V and 4 from J, leaving 15 bases between them. The CDR3 DNA is TGTGCCAGCAGTTACTCCCTAGACGACATGGCAGAGACCCAGTACTTC. Protein sequence: CASSYSLDDMAETQYF.

The rearrangement links TRBV11-2 to TRBJ2-1; TRBD2 matches at 13 bases. CDR3 length equals 14 residues. The V and J ends lost 7 bases and 12 bases, in that order; junction bases with no gene match: 9. Germline CDR1 and CDR2: SGHAT and FQNNGV. The CDR3 loop is CASTPGLAGKTQFF. The CDR3 DNA reads TGTGCCAGCACTCCGGGACTAGCGGGAAAGACGCAGTTCTTC. Filled out from reference TRBV11-2 and TRBJ2-1, the complete variable domain reads EAGVAQSPRYKIIEKRQSVAFWCNPISGHATLYWYQQILGQGPKLLIQFQNNGVVDDSQLPKDRFSAERLKGVDSTLKIQPAKLEDSAVYLCASTPGLAGKTQFFGPGTRLTVL.

In its sample, this clone was seen many times. The CDR3 coding sequence is TGCGCCAGCAGCCAAGATGTCTCCGCGAACTACGAGCAGTACTTC. This codes for CASSQDVSANYEQYF. The chain combines TRBV4-3 with TRBJ2-7; D unclear. Trimming cost V 0 bases and J 3 bases, with 12 bases left between them. The CDR3 extends over 15 amino acids. Germline-derived CDR1 and CDR2 are LGHNA and YSLEER.

This clone was detected ten times or more. The V and J genes are TRBV2 and TRBJ2-5; D call uncertain. The ends were cut back, 7 bases at V and 1 base at J, with 7 bases in the middle. The germline V gene encodes CDR1 SNHLY and CDR2 FYNNEI. The CDR3 runs to 12 residues. CDR3 DNA sequence: TGTGCCAGCAATCTGGGCCAAGAGACCCAGTACTTC. Amino acids: CASNLGQETQYF. Full variable domain (outside the CDR3, taken from reference TRBV2 and TRBJ2-5): EPEVTQTPSHQVTQMGQEVILRCVPISNHLYFYWYRQILGQKVEFLVSFYNNEISEKSEIFDDQFSVERPDGSNFTLKIRSTKLEDSAMYFCASNLGQETQYFGPGTRLLVL.

This chain connects TRBV9 to TRBJ2-7; 9 positions match TRBD1. The CDR3 consists of 15 residues. Germline lookup yields CDR1 SGDLS and CDR2 YYNGEE. Losses at the gene ends were 0 bases for V and 5 bases for J; bases not matched to a gene: 6. CDR3 nucleotides: TGTGCCAGCAGCGTAGCCCCAAGGACAGGGGACGAGCAGTACTTC. It codes for CASSVAPRTGDEQYF.

This clone was counted between two and nine times. The CDR3, as DNA: TGTGCCAGTAGTATTCTCTCGGGGGGCTCTGGGGCCAACGTCCTGACTTTC. This sequence encodes CASSILSGGSGANVLTF. The chain combines TRBV19 with TRBJ2-6, with 7 positions matching TRBD2. Germline values: CDR1 LNHDA, CDR2 SQIVND (reference sequence). There are 17 residues in the CDR3. The trim removed 3 bases at V and 0 bases at J, leaving 5 bases unmatched.

This clone has a handful of counts. The V call is TRBV5-6, the J call TRBJ1-1, with a tentative D call TRBD1 (6 bases). V lost 4 bases, J lost 0 bases, and 13 bases lay in between. The CDR3 consists of 15 residues. Germline-derived CDR1 and CDR2 are SGHDT and YYEEEE. Here the CDR3 reads CASSDLGTLNTEAFF. DNA of the CDR3: TGTGCCAGCAGCGATCTCGGGACATTGAACACTGAAGCTTTCTTT.

This clone appeared a few times. J is TRBJ1-2 and V is TRBV7-2; D is undetermined. This CDR3 is built from 14 residues. CDR1 and CDR2 from the germline V gene are SGHTA and FQGNSA. V gave up 3 bases and J gave up 1 base, with 9 bases separating them. CDR3 protein: CASSLDSLNYGYTF. The CDR3 bases are TGTGCCAGCAGCTTGGATTCCCTTAACTATGGCTACACCTTC.

This clone showed up just a few times. The chain recombines TRBV28 with TRBJ2-4, with 10 bases identical to TRBD2. Trimming took 6 bases from V and 5 from J; bases not matched to a gene: 7. The CDR3 runs 15 residues. In germline, CDR1 is MDHEN, CDR2 SYDVKM. The CDR3 bases are TGTGCCAGCAGAACCGCCGGGACTAGCGAAAACATTCAGTACTTC. Protein product: CASRTAGTSENIQYF.

This clone was picked up a small number of times. This rearrangement joins TRBV6-1 to TRBJ2-3, with TRBD1 matching over 9 bases. V lost 3 bases and J lost 2; bases outside the gene matches: 3. This CDR3 spans 15 amino acids. Looked up from germline, CDR1 is MNHNS and CDR2 is SASEGT. CDR3 sequence: CASSDRTGVTDTQYF. The DNA for the CDR3 is TGTGCCAGCAGTGATCGGACAGGGGTCACAGATACGCAGTATTTT.

The J gene is TRBJ2-7, the V gene TRBV5-4; 7 nucleotides agree with TRBD1. Per germline, CDR1 SGHNT and CDR2 YYREEE (reference sequence). The CDR3 contains 15 residues. The ends lost 3 bases at V and 0 bases at J; junction bases unmatched: 6. CDR3 nucleotides: TGTGCCAGCAGCTCCCGGGACAGAAGCTCCTACGAGCAGTACTTC. Translated: CASSSRDRSSYEQYF.